The 8 T cell receptor beta chains in this list originate from one sample, sequenced in a study of identical twins. MiXCR, applied by TCRdb to the 5' RACE reads, yields one record per CDR3 protein. The profile shows nearly 900,000 distinct CDR3 sequences, about 12% of them singletons. A further study also used this sample, focusing on yellow fever vaccine responses in identical twins.

Sequenced: PBMCs. The receptors were gathered from a woman between 18 and 30 years old in good health.

This clonotype came up a few times. The chain joins TRBV2 to TRBJ2-5, with TRBD1 matching over 8 bases. V gave up 3 bases and J gave up 4 bases; unmatched junction bases: 4. Germline V gene lookup returns CDR1 SNHLY and CDR2 FYNNEI. The CDR3 is 14 amino acids. CDR3 in amino acids: CASSEGRGPETQYF. The CDR3 bases are TGTGCCAGCAGTGAGGGCAGGGGGCCAGAGACCCAGTACTTC.

This clonotype was picked up a small number of times. This chain links TRBV6-1 with TRBJ2-2; TRBD1 might be the D (5 bases). The CDR3 runs to 14 residues. Per the germline V gene, CDR1 is MNHNS and CDR2 is SASEGT. Trimming cost V 5 bases and J 7 bases, with 14 bases left between them. The CDR3 DNA reads as TGTGCCAGCAGTCTTTTAGGGCAGGGCGGGGAGCTGTTTTTT. Encoded protein: CASSLLGQGGELFF.

This clonotype has a handful of counts. CDR3 in amino acids: CASSETGGNQPQHF. DNA of the CDR3: TGTGCCAGCAGTGAAACAGGGGGCAATCAGCCCCAGCATTTT. The V call is TRBV6-1, the J call TRBJ1-5; 7 bases match TRBD1. V gave up 2 bases and J gave up 2 bases; unmatched junction bases: 0. This CDR3 is 14 amino acids long. Germline-derived CDR1 and CDR2 are MNHNS and SASEGT.

V and J are TRBV7-2 and TRBJ1-6; TRBD1 might be the D (6 bases). Germline-derived CDR1 and CDR2 are SGHTA and FQGNSA. The CDR3 extends over 15 amino acids. Trimming cost V 7 bases and J 7 bases, with 17 bases left between them. The CDR3 protein is CASKETGNWNSPLHF. CDR3 DNA sequence: TGTGCCAGCAAGGAAACAGGGAATTGGAATTCACCCCTCCACTTT.

This clonotype has just a few counts. This chain links TRBV10-3 with TRBJ2-2, with 7 bases identical to TRBD1. This CDR3 has 15 residues. Trimming at V came to 8 bases and at J to 6 bases, leaving 12 bases not matched to a gene. CDR1 and CDR2 (germline): ENHRY, SYGVKD. The CDR3 DNA follows: TGTGCCATCCGTCAACAGGGGTTTATGGCCGGGGAGCTGTTTTTT. Translating gives CAIRQQGFMAGELFF.

This clonotype was seen a few times. The genes are TRBV20-1 and TRBJ1-6; no definite D call. CDR3 length equals 12 residues. Trimming pared 5 bases from V and 5 bases from J, leaving 7 bases between. Germline CDR1 is DFQATT and CDR2 is SNEGSKA (reference sequence). CDR3 protein: CSAVSNNSPLHF. The CDR3 DNA sequence: TGCAGTGCTGTTAGTAATAATTCACCCCTCCACTTT.

CDR3 loop: CAISAFDPGLAGAGSYNEQFF. The CDR3 region has the DNA TGTGCCATCAGTGCTTTTGACCCGGGACTAGCGGGAGCCGGCTCCTACAATGAGCAGTTCTTC. The chain uses TRBV10-3 and TRBJ2-1; 14 bases fit TRBD2. There are 21 residues in the CDR3. Germline loops: CDR1 ENHRY, CDR2 SYGVKD. With V trimmed by 4 bases and J by 0 bases, 14 bases remained unmatched.

This clonotype was counted a few times. The rearrangement links TRBV11-1 to TRBJ2-3; TRBD2 matches at 11 bases. CDR3 length equals 18 residues. CDR1 SGHAT and CDR2 FQDESV come from the germline V gene (reference sequence). The V gene end was trimmed by 5 bases and the J gene end by 2 bases; junction bases not matched to a gene: 12. CDR3 coding DNA: TGTGCCAGCAGCAGGAGAGGTCCGGGACTAGCGGCCACAGATACGCAGTATTTT. Translated: CASSRRGPGLAATDTQYF. Supplemented by reference TRBV11-1 and TRBJ2-3, the full variable domain reads EAEVAQSPRYKITEKSQAVAFWCDPISGHATLYWYRQILGQGPELLVQFQDESVVDDSQLPKDRFSAERLKGVDSTLKIQPAELGDSAMYLCASSRRGPGLAATDTQYFGPGTRLTVL.